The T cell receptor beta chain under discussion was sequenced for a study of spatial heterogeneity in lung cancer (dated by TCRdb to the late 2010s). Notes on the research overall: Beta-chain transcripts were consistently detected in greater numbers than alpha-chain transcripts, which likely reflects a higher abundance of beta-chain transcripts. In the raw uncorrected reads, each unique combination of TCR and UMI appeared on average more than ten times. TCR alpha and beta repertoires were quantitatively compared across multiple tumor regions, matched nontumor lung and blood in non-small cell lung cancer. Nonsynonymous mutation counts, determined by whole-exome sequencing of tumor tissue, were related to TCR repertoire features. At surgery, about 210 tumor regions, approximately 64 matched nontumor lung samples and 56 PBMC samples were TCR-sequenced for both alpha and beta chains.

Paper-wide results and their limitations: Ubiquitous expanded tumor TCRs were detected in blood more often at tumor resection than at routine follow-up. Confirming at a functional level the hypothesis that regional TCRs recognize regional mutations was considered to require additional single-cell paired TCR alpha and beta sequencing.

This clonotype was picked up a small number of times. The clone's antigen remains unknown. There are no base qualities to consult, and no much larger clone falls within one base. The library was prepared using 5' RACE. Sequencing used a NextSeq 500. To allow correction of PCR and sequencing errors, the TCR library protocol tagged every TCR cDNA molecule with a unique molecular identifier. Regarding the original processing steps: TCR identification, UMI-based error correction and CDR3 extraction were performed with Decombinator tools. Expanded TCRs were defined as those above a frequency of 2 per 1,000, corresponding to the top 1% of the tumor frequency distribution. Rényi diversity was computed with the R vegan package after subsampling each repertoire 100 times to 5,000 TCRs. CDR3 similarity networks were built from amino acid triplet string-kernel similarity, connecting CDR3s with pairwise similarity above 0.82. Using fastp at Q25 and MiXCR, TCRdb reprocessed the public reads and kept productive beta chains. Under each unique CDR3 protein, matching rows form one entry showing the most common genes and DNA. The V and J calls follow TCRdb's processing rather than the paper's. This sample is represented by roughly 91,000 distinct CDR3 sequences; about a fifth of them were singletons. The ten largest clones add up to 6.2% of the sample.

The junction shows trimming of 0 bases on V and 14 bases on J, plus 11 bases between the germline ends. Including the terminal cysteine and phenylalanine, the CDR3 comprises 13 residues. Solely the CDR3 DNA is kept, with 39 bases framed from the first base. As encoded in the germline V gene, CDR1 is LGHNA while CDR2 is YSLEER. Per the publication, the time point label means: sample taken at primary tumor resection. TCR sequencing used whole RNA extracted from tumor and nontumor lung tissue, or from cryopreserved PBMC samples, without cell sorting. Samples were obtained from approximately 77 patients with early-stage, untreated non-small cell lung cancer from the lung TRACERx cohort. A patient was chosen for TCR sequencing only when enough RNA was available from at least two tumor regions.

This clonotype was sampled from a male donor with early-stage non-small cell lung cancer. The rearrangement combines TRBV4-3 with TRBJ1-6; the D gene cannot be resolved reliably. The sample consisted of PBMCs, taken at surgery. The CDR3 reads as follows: CASSQEPGLTLHF. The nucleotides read TGCGCCAGCAGCCAAGAACCCGGATTAACCCTCCACTTT.